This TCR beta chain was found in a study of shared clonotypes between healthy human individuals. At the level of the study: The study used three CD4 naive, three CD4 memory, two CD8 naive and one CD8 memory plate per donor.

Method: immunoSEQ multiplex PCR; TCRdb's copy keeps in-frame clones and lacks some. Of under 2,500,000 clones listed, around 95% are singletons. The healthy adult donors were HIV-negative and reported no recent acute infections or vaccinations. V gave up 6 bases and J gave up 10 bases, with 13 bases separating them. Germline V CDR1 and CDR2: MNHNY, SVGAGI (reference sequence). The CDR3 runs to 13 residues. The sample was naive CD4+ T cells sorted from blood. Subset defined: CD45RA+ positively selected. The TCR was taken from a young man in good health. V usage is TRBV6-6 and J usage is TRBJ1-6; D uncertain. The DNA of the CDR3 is TGTGCCAGCAGGATCCTAAGTCACTCACCCCTCCACTTT. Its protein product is CASRILSHSPLHF.